This T cell receptor (beta chain) stems from a study of T cell responses to AZD1222 COVID-19 vaccine. Findings and caveats of the study: Most donors were white British and more were female, and clonal diversity was possibly underestimated. Repertoires were obtained only post-peak T cell response. The study found vaccine-associated CD4 TCRs spanning spike, dominant at 160-218 and 743-854.

The assay was immunoSEQ multiplex PCR, and TCRdb's table has in-frame clones only and misses some. The sample contains tens of thousands of clones, just over 85% of which appear only once. The CDR3 extends over 18 amino acids. The germline V gene has CDR1 MGHRA and CDR2 YSYEKL. The trim removed 0 bases at V and 0 bases at J, leaving 3 bases unmatched. Points on this clone: Its antigen is not identified.

The sequencing here drew on peripheral blood, taken on day 0 of MenACWY control vaccination. The receptor's source is an adult in good health. V and J are TRBV4-1 and TRBJ2-7; 15 bases are shared with TRBD2. The CDR3 is CASSQDRTSGGVSYEQYF. The CDR3 DNA sequence: TGCGCCAGCAGCCAAGATAGGACTAGCGGGGGGGTCTCCTACGAGCAGTACTTC.